This T cell receptor (beta chain) was captured in a study of cytomegalovirus exposure and HLA in healthy donors. The overall study: The early release's HLA-typed donors yielded 65 million to 85 million unique TCRs. Study observations and caveats: About 90% or about 30% of the time was how often most TCR beta V segments were productive, according to an earlier analysis.

Primers included in the PCR were 60 Vbeta and 13 Jbeta primers. The method was immunoSEQ multiplex PCR; TCRdb's version includes in-frame clones alone and lacks a portion of them. The sample holds some 190,000 clones, roughly 80% seen once. The CDR3 is 15 amino acids. Deletions cut 2 bases from V and 6 bases from J, with 14 bases between. Germline-derived CDR1 and CDR2 are MNHEY and SMNVEV (reference sequence). Donors were ostensibly healthy at sampling, although undocumented immune exposures were probable. To note about this clone: Its specificity is unknown.

The sample was PBMCs. The clonotype was recovered from a woman in her 30s in good health and CMV-seropositive. V and J are TRBV27 and TRBJ2-1; possible D gene TRBD2, 5 bases. The CDR3 coding sequence is TGTGCCAGCAGTTTAGCTACTAGTAATGGCAATGAGCAGTTCTTC. Translation gives CASSLATSNGNEQFF.